This T cell receptor (beta chain) appears in the sequencing data of a study of blood T cell repertoires in COVID-19. Overall study: Samples taken during acute and convalescent COVID-19 were collected in the United States, Italy and Spain.

Original processing methods: Amplification from reference gene primers served as the basis for estimated nucleated cell counts. Assay used: immunoSEQ multiplex PCR; TCRdb lists only in-frame clones, some missing. For V, J and clone size, that table is used; D and trimming come from the DNA. The data show more than 65,000 clones, around 85% seen once. Looked up from germline, CDR1 is KGHSH and CDR2 is LQKENI. With 3 bases removed from V and 5 bases from J, the gap between germline ends came to 13 bases. CDR3 size: 14 residues. Sequenced sample: peripheral blood. The source is a woman in her forties or fifties with acute or convalescent COVID-19. The V call is TRBV18, the J call TRBJ2-5, with a weak D call TRBD1 (6 bases). CDR3 sequence: CASSPSVGGETQYF. The CDR3 nucleotides read TGTGCCAGCTCACCCAGCGTAGGGGGTGAGACCCAGTACTTC.